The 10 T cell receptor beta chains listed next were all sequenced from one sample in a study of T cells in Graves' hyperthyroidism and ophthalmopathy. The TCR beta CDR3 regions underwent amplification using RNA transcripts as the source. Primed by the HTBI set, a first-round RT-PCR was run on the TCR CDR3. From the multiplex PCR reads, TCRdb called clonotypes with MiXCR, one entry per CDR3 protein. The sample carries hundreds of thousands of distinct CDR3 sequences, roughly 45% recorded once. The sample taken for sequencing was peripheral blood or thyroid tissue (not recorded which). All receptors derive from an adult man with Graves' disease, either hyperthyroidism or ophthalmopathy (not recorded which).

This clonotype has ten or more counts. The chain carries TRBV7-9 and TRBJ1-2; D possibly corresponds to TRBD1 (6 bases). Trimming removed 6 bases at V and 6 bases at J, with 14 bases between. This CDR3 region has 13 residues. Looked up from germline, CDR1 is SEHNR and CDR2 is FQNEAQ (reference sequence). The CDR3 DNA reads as TGTGCCAGCAGTGCCGCGGGGGCTGATGGCTACACCTTC. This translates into CASSAAGADGYTF.

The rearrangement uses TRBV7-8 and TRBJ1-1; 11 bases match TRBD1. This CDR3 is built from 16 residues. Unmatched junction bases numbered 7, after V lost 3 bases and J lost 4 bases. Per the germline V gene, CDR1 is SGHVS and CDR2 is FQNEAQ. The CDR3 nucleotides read TGTGCCAGCAGCTTGGGACAGGGGGGTTCGGGCACTGAAGCTTTCTTT. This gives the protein CASSLGQGGSGTEAFF.

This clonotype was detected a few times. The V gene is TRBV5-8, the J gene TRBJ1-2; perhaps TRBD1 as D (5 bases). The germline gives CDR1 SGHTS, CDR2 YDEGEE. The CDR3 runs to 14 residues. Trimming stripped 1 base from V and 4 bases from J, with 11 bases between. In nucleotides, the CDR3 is TGTGCCAGCAGCTTGCCAGGGCCAATCTATGGCTACACCTTC. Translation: CASSLPGPIYGYTF.

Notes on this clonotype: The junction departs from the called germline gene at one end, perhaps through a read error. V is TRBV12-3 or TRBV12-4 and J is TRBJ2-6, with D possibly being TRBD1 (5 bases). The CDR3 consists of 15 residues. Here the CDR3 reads CASTLGVAGANVLTF. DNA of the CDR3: TGTGCCAGCACTTTAGGGGTCGCTGGGGCCAACGTCCTGACTTTC.

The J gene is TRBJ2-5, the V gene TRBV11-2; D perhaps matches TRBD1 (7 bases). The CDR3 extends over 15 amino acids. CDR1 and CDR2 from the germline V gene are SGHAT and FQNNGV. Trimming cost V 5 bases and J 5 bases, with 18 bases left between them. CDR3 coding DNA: TGTGCCAGCAGCCAAGAGAAGGGGGCGGGGGAGACCCAGTACTTC. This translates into CASSQEKGAGETQYF.

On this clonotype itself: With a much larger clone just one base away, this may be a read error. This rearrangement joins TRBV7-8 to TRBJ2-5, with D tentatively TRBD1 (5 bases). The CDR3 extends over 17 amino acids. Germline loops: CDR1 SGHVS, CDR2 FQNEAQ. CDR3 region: CAGSPGRSSRANETQYF. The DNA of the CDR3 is TGTGCCGGCAGCCCAGGGCGGAGCTCAAGGGCGAACGAGACCCAGTACTTC.

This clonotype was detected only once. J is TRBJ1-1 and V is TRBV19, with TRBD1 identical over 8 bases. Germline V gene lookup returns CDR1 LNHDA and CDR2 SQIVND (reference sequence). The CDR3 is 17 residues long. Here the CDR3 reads CVTRGRTGTIMNTEAFF. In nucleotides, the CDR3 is TGTGTCACCAGGGGCCGGACAGGGACGATCATGAACACTGAAGCTTTCTTT.

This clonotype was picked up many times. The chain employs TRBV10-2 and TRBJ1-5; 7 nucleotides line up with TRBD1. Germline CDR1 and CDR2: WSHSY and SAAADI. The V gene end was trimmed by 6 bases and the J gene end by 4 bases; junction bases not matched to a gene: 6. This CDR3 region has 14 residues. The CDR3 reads CASREGAWNQPQHF. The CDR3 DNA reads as TGCGCCAGCAGGGAGGGGGCCTGGAATCAGCCCCAGCATTTT.

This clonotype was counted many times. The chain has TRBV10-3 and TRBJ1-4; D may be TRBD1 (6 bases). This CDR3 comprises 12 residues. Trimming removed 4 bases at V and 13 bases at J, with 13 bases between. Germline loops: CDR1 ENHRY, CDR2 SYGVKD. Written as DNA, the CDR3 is TGTGCCATCAGTGGACGACCAGGGGTACTGTTTTTT. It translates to CAISGRPGVLFF.

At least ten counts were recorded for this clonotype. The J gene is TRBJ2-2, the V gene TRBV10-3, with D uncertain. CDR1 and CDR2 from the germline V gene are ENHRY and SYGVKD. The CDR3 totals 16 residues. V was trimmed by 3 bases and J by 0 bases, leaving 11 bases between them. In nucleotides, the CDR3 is TGTGCCATCAGTGAAGGGTGGGCTCCGAACACCGGGGAGCTGTTTTTT. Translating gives CAISEGWAPNTGELFF.